This TCR beta chain was identified in a study of beta chain features in type 1 diabetes. Study-wide background: Patients did not differ from healthy donors in age, gender or cell yield. The examined sorted cells totaled approximately 110 million across samples.

Every isolated RNA sample was fully reverse transcribed, so sequencing captured expressed TCRB transcripts. Method: immunoSEQ multiplex PCR; TCRdb's copy keeps in-frame clones and lacks some. Among hundreds of thousands of clones listed, over 11% were seen once. Points from the study as a whole: In type 1 diabetes patients, VDJ junctions had fewer insertions; deletions at these junctions were more frequent. Among all four CD4+ subsets, Type 1 diabetes patients had TCRB CDR3s that were moderately but significantly shorter. Equally in patients and controls, PCR might preferentially amplify shorter templates.

A few counts support this clone. Antigen unknown. The clonotype comes from a man younger than 35 with type 1 diabetes. Sequencing was performed on naive CD4+ T cells from blood.

CDR3 region: CSAARAGGYTF. The CDR3 DNA is TGCAGTGCAGCAAGGGCCGGGGGCTACACCTTC. The chain couples TRBV20-1 to TRBJ1-2; D call uncertain. CDR3 length equals 11 residues. V lost 6 bases to trimming and J lost 8 bases, with 13 bases between them. The germline V gene encodes CDR1 DFQATT and CDR2 SNEGSKA (reference sequence).